These 16 T cell receptor beta chains were all obtained from the same sample, sequenced in a study of vaccination and CD4 T cells after COVID-19. With the Oncomine TCR Beta short-read assay, DNA from cultured CD4+ T cells was sequenced. TCRdb processed the PCR reads anew with MiXCR; each CDR3 protein has one entry. The sample has 20,000 or so distinct CDR3 sequences; approximately 50% are singletons. What these receptors recognize is not known. Treatment denoted: approximately nine-day PBMC culture with coronavirus spike peptide pools or control peptides (ViraFEST assay). The specimen comprised CD4+ T cells from blood, cultured in vitro, sampled after SARS-CoV-2 vaccination. Receptors were obtained from a human donor who had recovered from COVID-19.

This clonotype showed up just a few times. The genes are TRBV30 and TRBJ1-2, with a weak D call TRBD1 (6 bases). The germline gives CDR1 GTSNPN, CDR2 SVGIG (reference sequence). V lost 7 bases, J lost 6 bases, and 18 bases lay in between. This CDR3 has 13 residues. This chain's CDR3 is CASLGDIGDGYTF. In nucleotides, the CDR3 is TGTGCCTCACTAGGGGACATCGGAGATGGCTACACCTTC.

The chain recombines TRBV18 with TRBJ1-1; D remains unclear. Germline V CDR1 and CDR2: KGHSH, LQKENI. V was pared by 5 bases and J by 2 bases, with 9 bases between. The length of the CDR3 is 13 residues. The CDR3: CASSTDLNTEAFF. In DNA form, the CDR3 reads TGTGCCAGCTCAACAGACCTCAACACTGAAGCTTTCTTT.

The rearrangement joins TRBV19 to TRBJ2-5; 7 positions agree with TRBD2. The CDR3 spans 14 residues. Germline V gene lookup returns CDR1 LNHDA and CDR2 SQIVND (reference sequence). J lost 1 base, V lost 3 bases, and 2 bases had no gene match. The CDR3 region has the DNA TGTGCCAGTAGTATTCGGGGGGTCCAAGAGACCCAGTACTTC. Its protein product is CASSIRGVQETQYF.

This chain links TRBV7-2 with TRBJ2-3; D gene ambiguous. This CDR3 has 12 amino acids. Germline V CDR1 and CDR2: SGHTA, FQGNSA. Trimming cost V 5 bases and J 2 bases, with 5 bases left between them. The CDR3 reads CASSELTDTQYF. The DNA of the CDR3 is TGTGCCAGCAGCGAACTCACAGATACGCAGTATTTT.

This chain links TRBV7-2 with TRBJ2-5, with 8 bases lining up with TRBD2. CDR1 is SGHTA and CDR2 is FQGNSA in the germline V gene. The CDR3 consists of 16 residues. V was clipped by 0 bases and J by 5 bases; unmatched bases: 8. CDR3 sequence reads: CASSLAGRSGSETQYF. CDR3 bases: TGTGCCAGCAGCTTAGCGGGTCGCAGCGGGAGTGAGACCCAGTACTTC.

The chain carries TRBV11-2 and TRBJ1-5, with no clear D. The CDR3 contains 13 residues. The V end lost 4 bases, the J end lost 10 bases, and 14 bases lay between the germline ends. Germline V gene sequence: CDR1 SGHAT, CDR2 FQNNGV. The CDR3 DNA reads TGTGCCAGCAGCTATTCCCGGACCCACCCCCAGCATTTT. It translates to CASSYSRTHPQHF.

The rearrangement uses TRBV12-3 or TRBV12-4 and TRBJ1-2; no definite D call. With 5 bases removed from V and 8 bases from J, the gap between germline ends came to 12 bases. The CDR3 is made up of 12 amino acids. The CDR3 loop is CASSPDLPGYTF. CDR3 in DNA: TGTGCCAGCAGTCCTGACTTACCGGGCTACACCTTC.

The chain couples TRBV2 to TRBJ1-5, with a weak D call TRBD1 (6 bases). Trimming took 6 bases from V and 3 from J, leaving 9 bases between them. Germline V gene sequence: CDR1 SNHLY, CDR2 FYNNEI. This CDR3 is built from 13 residues. The DNA of the CDR3 is TGTGCCAGCAGGGGGGGCATCAATCAGCCCCAGCATTTT. Translating gives CASRGGINQPQHF.

In its sample, this clonotype was seen a few times. The rearrangement joins TRBV20-1 to TRBJ2-3; 9 nucleotides agree with TRBD2. This CDR3 contains 13 residues. Germline CDR1 is DFQATT and CDR2 is SNEGSKA (reference sequence). The ends lost 6 bases at V and 3 bases at J; junction bases unmatched: 4. CDR3 DNA: TGCAGTGCCCCAGCGGGGGGTACAGATACGCAGTATTTT. Protein product: CSAPAGGTDTQYF.

The chain is built from TRBV7-8 and TRBJ2-7; D gene ambiguous. The CDR3 totals 15 residues. The ends were cut back, 4 bases at V and 3 bases at J, with 16 bases in the middle. Germline-derived CDR1 and CDR2 are SGHVS and FQNEAQ. CDR3 protein: CASSSPGKGDYEQYF. For the CDR3, the DNA is TGTGCCAGCAGCTCCCCGGGCAAAGGAGACTACGAGCAGTACTTC.

The gene calls are TRBV19 and TRBJ1-1, with TRBD1 as a possible D gene (5 bases). The CDR3 spans 16 residues. With 2 bases removed from V and 1 base from J, the gap between germline ends came to 14 bases. The germline gives CDR1 LNHDA, CDR2 SQIVND (reference sequence). As DNA, the CDR3 is TGTGCCAGTAGTATAACCCCCAGGGAACGGAACACTGAAGCTTTCTTT. This encodes CASSITPRERNTEAFF.

The chain carries TRBV12-3 or TRBV12-4 and TRBJ1-6; weak D call: TRBD1 (5 bases). Trimming left V 5 bases short and J 0 bases short, with 17 bases between. The CDR3 is 18 amino acids. The CDR3 here is CASSGEGKASSYNSPLHF. CDR3 nucleotides: TGTGCCAGCAGTGGGGAGGGGAAGGCGAGCTCCTATAATTCACCCCTCCACTTT.

The chain employs TRBV2 and TRBJ2-1, with TRBD2 identical over 11 bases. This CDR3 spans 14 amino acids. J was trimmed by 7 bases and V by 10 bases; bases with no gene match: 9. Germline assignment: CDR1 SNHLY and CDR2 FYNNEI. CDR3 in amino acids: CATSLAGGGNEQFF. In DNA form, the CDR3 reads TGTGCCACTTCCCTAGCGGGAGGCGGGAATGAGCAGTTCTTC.

This clonotype was seen more than once but under ten times. This chain connects TRBV6-5 to TRBJ1-2; D call uncertain. The V gene lost 4 bases and the J gene lost 8 bases, with 14 bases spanning the gap. The germline V gene encodes CDR1 MNHEY and CDR2 SVGAGI. The CDR3 is made up of 13 amino acids. The CDR3 protein is CASSSNRILGYTF. Written as DNA, the CDR3 is TGTGCCAGCAGTTCCAATCGGATTTTGGGCTACACCTTC.

The rearrangement joins TRBV6-5 to TRBJ1-1, with D maybe TRBD1 (5 bases). CDR1 and CDR2 from the germline V gene are MNHEY and SVGAGI. The ends were cut back, 3 bases at V and 10 bases at J, with 12 bases in the middle. This CDR3 spans 12 amino acids. CDR3 bases: TGTGCCAGCAGTTATAGGGGCATCGGAGCTTTCTTT. Encoded protein: CASSYRGIGAFF.

The V and J genes are TRBV6-2 or TRBV6-3 and TRBJ2-7; 8 bases are shared with TRBD2. The trim removed 6 bases at V and 3 bases at J, leaving 13 bases unmatched. Germline CDR1 MNHEY, CDR2 SVGEGT. The CDR3 runs to 16 residues. Written as DNA, the CDR3 is TGTGCCAGCAGGGGTAATCAGCGGGGGACAAACTACGAGCAGTACTTC. Its translation: CASRGNQRGTNYEQYF.